This entry describes one T cell receptor beta chain. There is no known antigen for this receptor. Base qualities are not recorded, but no much larger clone differs from it by a single base. Preparation of the library involved PCR. The instrument given in TCRdb is Illumina HiSeq 2500. Molecular barcoding was employed in the preparation of TCR libraries, with unique molecular identifiers being used to normalize TCRbeta repertoire quantification. TCRdb handled the public reads itself, with Q25 trimming in fastp and clone calling in MiXCR, and kept productive beta chains. All rows with the same CDR3 protein become a single entry with the most common DNA and genes. This sample is represented by fewer than 550,000 distinct CDR3 sequences; roughly a tenth of them were singletons. The ten largest clonotypes hold roughly 5.1% of the sample. Measured from the cysteine to the phenylalanine, the CDR3 is 15 residues long. The kept DNA is CDR3 alone, 45 bases in frame from the first base. V is pared back by 0 bases and J by 1 base, with 9 bases lying between the germline termini. Via the germline V gene, CDR1 is KGHSY and CDR2 FQNENV.

The data were obtained in a study of T-cell reconstitution after alpha-beta-depleted transplantation in children (dated by TCRdb to the mid-2010s). Looking at the study overall: The study quantitatively tracked T-cell immune reconstitution after TCRalphabeta/CD19-depleted allogeneic hematopoietic cell transplantation in children using TCR repertoire profiling.

This receptor was taken from a human donor who donated a stem cell graft to a child with acute myeloid leukemia. The input for sequencing was PBMCs from the stem cell graft donor, taken from the stem cell graft. The chain was built from TRBV16 and TRBJ1-1; matching of 6 bases hints at TRBD1 as the D gene. The CDR3: CASSQSGAGNTEAFF. The DNA is TGTGCCAGCAGCCAATCGGGGGCAGGGAACACTGAAGCTTTCTTT.